A single sample is the source of the 12 T cell receptor beta chains below, sequenced in a study of vaccination and CD4 T cells after COVID-19 (dated 2022 in TCRdb). The library was obtained by PCR. Sequenced using an Illumina iSeq 100. TCR sequencing of DNA from cultured CD4+ T cells used the Oncomine TCR Beta short-read assay at the Johns Hopkins FTIC core. Through fastp at Q25 and MiXCR, TCRdb rebuilt clones from the public reads, retaining in-frame beta chains. For every CDR3 protein sequence, its rows merge into one entry that carries the most common genes and DNA. Counted in this sample were under 30,000 distinct CDR3 sequences; about 42% of them appeared once. The ten largest clones represent around 4% of the sample. No antigen has been assigned to these receptors. This sample's time point label indicates: late sampling 161 to 241 days after vaccination in three convalescent patients. The treatment or condition label for this specimen denotes: approximately nine-day PBMC culture with coronavirus spike peptide pools or control peptides (ViraFEST assay).

The sequences come from CD4+ T cells from blood, cultured in vitro, collected about 7 months after SARS-CoV-2 vaccination. All receptors come from a human donor who had recovered from COVID-19.

This clonotype has just one count. CDR3 loop: CASSGPTSAETQYF. DNA for the CDR3: TGTGCCAGCAGTGGACCGACTAGCGCAGAGACCCAGTACTTC. The chain joins TRBV6-1 to TRBJ2-5, with 8 bases matching TRBD2. This CDR3 has 14 amino acids. The junction had 5 bases not matched to a gene; V was cut back by 4 bases and J by 4 bases. CDR1 and CDR2 from the germline V gene are MNHNS and SASEGT.

This chain joins TRBV6-1 and TRBJ2-3; 9 bases line up with TRBD2. Germline V CDR1 and CDR2: MNHNS, SASEGT. The V gene end was trimmed by 10 bases and the J gene end by 5 bases; junction bases not matched to a gene: 16. CDR3 length equals 16 residues. CDR3 loop: CATGGIGGGRGDTQYF. In DNA, the CDR3 is TGTGCCACAGGAGGAATAGGAGGCGGGAGGGGAGATACGCAGTATTTT.

The chain recombines TRBV20-1 with TRBJ2-3, with 7 nucleotides matching TRBD1. V lost 3 bases to trimming and J lost 6 bases; unmatched junction nucleotides: 9. Looked up from germline, CDR1 is DFQATT and CDR2 is SNEGSKA (reference sequence). The CDR3 extends over 14 amino acids. CDR3 sequence reads: CSASYGTASDTQYF. The CDR3 DNA reads as TGCAGTGCTAGCTACGGGACAGCCTCCGATACGCAGTATTTT.

The J gene is TRBJ2-7, the V gene TRBV7-9, with a tentative D call TRBD1 (6 bases). Germline CDR1 SEHNR, CDR2 FQNEAQ (reference sequence). Trimming pared 5 bases from V and 1 base from J, leaving 15 bases between. The CDR3 extends over 15 amino acids. The CDR3 nucleotides are TGTGCCAGCAGCAAAAGACAGGAGAGTTCCTACGAGCAGTACTTC. Translation: CASSKRQESSYEQYF.

The CDR3 sequence is CASSLARTSRGQETQYF. As DNA, the CDR3 is TGTGCCAGCAGCTTAGCGCGTACTAGCAGAGGACAAGAGACCCAGTACTTC. This chain connects TRBV7-2 to TRBJ2-5; possible D gene TRBD2, 6 bases. V was clipped by 0 bases and J by 2 bases, with 16 bases between them. Germline assignment: CDR1 SGHTA and CDR2 FQGNSA. The CDR3 sequence is 17 residues long.

This chain links TRBV28 with TRBJ1-3; D unresolved. Germline V gives CDR1 MDHEN, CDR2 SYDVKM. The V end lost 6 bases, the J end lost 9 bases, and 12 bases lay between the germline ends. The CDR3 has 12 amino acids. The CDR3 protein is CASSQGVGTIYF. CDR3 in DNA: TGTGCCAGCAGCCAAGGCGTTGGCACCATATATTTT.

The chain combines TRBV18 with TRBJ2-5; no reliable D call. The CDR3 runs to 13 residues. CDR1 and CDR2 (germline): KGHSH, LQKENI. V was clipped by 2 bases and J by 4 bases, with 8 bases between them. In DNA, the CDR3 is TGTGCCAGCTCACCAAATCCCGGAGAGACCCAGTACTTC. Protein: CASSPNPGETQYF.

The chain recombines TRBV4-2 with TRBJ1-1, with 9 nucleotides matching TRBD1. Germline trimming cut 4 bases from V and 0 bases from J; bases unmatched to any gene: 6. Germline V lookup: CDR1 LGHNA, CDR2 YNFKEQ. The CDR3 runs to 16 residues. CDR3 DNA: TGTGCCAGCAGCCTAGGACAGGGGAGGGTGAACACTGAAGCTTTCTTT. Translated: CASSLGQGRVNTEAFF.

This chain connects TRBV28 to TRBJ2-7; tentative D call: TRBD2 (6 bases). CDR1 is MDHEN, CDR2 SYDVKM, per germline. The CDR3 has 15 residues. The V end lost 6 bases, the J end lost 3 bases, and 18 bases lay between the germline ends. CDR3 in amino acids: CASRPGGATIYEQYF. CDR3 nucleotides: TGTGCCAGCAGACCCGGAGGGGCAACAATCTACGAGCAGTACTTC.

The chain joins TRBV20-1 to TRBJ2-7, with 10 bases lining up with TRBD2. Germline CDR1 and CDR2: DFQATT and SNEGSKA (reference sequence). CDR3 length equals 13 residues. As DNA, the CDR3 is TGCAGCGGGAGCGGGAGGGCCCTGTTCGAGCAGTACTTC. Translated: CSGSGRALFEQYF.

This clonotype was seen a handful of times. The gene calls are TRBV6-5 and TRBJ2-7, with 10 bases that match TRBD1. Unmatched junction bases numbered 3, after V lost 2 bases and J lost 2 bases. The germline CDR1 and CDR2 sequences are MNHEY and SVGAGI. The CDR3 covers 15 residues. CDR3 DNA: TGTGCCAGCAGTTACAGGGACAGGGGACCCTACGAGCAGTACTTC. This codes for CASSYRDRGPYEQYF.

This clonotype was seen more than once but under ten times. The chain links TRBV7-9 to TRBJ2-3; 12 bases align to TRBD2. Unmatched junction bases numbered 15, after V lost 4 bases and J lost 10 bases. The CDR3 runs to 17 residues. Germline assignment: CDR1 SEHNR and CDR2 FQNEAQ (reference sequence). The CDR3 coding sequence is TGTGCCAGCAGCTCAGGACTAGCGGGACCCACGTGGAGGGCGCAGTATTTT. This translates into CASSSGLAGPTWRAQYF. Using reference TRBV7-9 and TRBJ2-3 for the parts outside the CDR3, the full variable domain is DTGVSQNPRHKITKRGQNVTFRCDPISEHNRLYWYRQTLGQGPEFLTYFQNEAQLEKSRLLSDRFSAERPKGSFSTLEIQRTEQGDSAMYLCASSSGLAGPTWRAQYFGPGTRLTVL.